The sequence of this TCR beta chain was determined in a study of lymphopenia after photon versus proton radiotherapy. Note on this clone: Its target is unknown.

Measured with immunoSEQ multiplex PCR; TCRdb has only the in-frame clones, and not every one. The table records 77,000 or so clones, 80% to 90% of them present only once. V dropped 3 bases and J dropped 2 bases, with 12 bases sitting between them. CDR1 is LNHDA, CDR2 SQIVND, per germline (reference sequence). The CDR3 contains 15 residues. Broader study findings: After the lymphocyte nadir, photon-treated repertoires showed oligoclonal expansion, especially of CD8+ Temra cells. Larger post-nadir TCR diversity loss correlated inversely with survival in deceased patients. Relative stability marked proton patients; photon patients lost diversity and naive cells. Survival link was tested only in deceased patients; proton benefit remains a possibility.

This sequence originates from a man aged 55 to 70 with pancreatic cancer. The sample consisted of peripheral blood, taken from a patient treated with proton-based radiotherapy. This chain joins TRBV19 and TRBJ2-3, with D unclear. CDR3 sequence (DNA): TGTGCCAGTAGTATTCGCGGCAGCTACACAGATACGCAGTATTTT. Residues: CASSIRGSYTDTQYF.